This TCR beta chain was found in a study of cytomegalovirus exposure and HLA in healthy donors. Notes on the study in general: Compared with the approximately 680-donor mean, an Asian-associated ancestry cluster reportedly had fewer N-insertions, according to a later analysis.

Worth noting for this clone: As yet, its antigen is unknown.

Both 60 Vbeta primers and 13 Jbeta primers went into the PCR. Original handling: A follow-up analysis tallied tens of millions of unique TCR beta chains, roughly 11 million shared. Produced via immunoSEQ multiplex PCR; TCRdb's table is partial and in-frame only. Clonal size and the V and J genes are those of that table, whereas D and trimming came from the DNA. The sample lists over 85,000 clones; 73% were seen once. In germline, CDR1 is SGHNT, CDR2 YYREEE (reference sequence). This CDR3 spans 14 amino acids. Healthy people donating bone marrow made up the donors. Donors were nominally healthy when sampled, though unrecorded immune exposures were likely.

Sequenced input: PBMCs. The sequence came from a man between 35 and 55 years old in good health and CMV-seronegative. This chain joins TRBV5-4 and TRBJ2-5, with 8 positions matching TRBD2. The end of the DNA aligns better with TRBJ2-7, so the J call may be wrong. The chain's CDR3 is CASSRGLGDSEQYF. The CDR3 nucleotides read TGTGCCAGCAGCCGGGGACTAGGGGATAGCGAGCAGTACTTC.